The sequence of this T cell receptor (beta chain) was determined in a study of Graves' ophthalmopathy and Graves' hyperthyroidism. The CDR3 has 16 amino acids. Trimming cost V 2 bases and J 1 base, with 12 bases left between them. Germline CDR1 is MNHEY and CDR2 is SVGEGT. The table lists this clonotype with a few counts. Its antigen is not identified. Overall study results and limits: Ophthalmopathy progression predictions by the model showed 72% to 80% specificity and approximately 71% sensitivity. Built on 13 signatures, a model told ophthalmopathy apart from stable hyperthyroidism with about 91% sensitivity and roughly 80% specificity. In blood, most expanded thyroid clonotypes above 0.001 frequency were also detected.

For repertoire sequencing, the TCR beta CDR3 regions were amplified from RNA transcripts. The library came from an HTBI-primed first-round RT-PCR and a second-round multiplex PCR. TCRdb re-analysed the multiplex PCR reads in MiXCR, keeping a single row per CDR3 protein. The table records about 1.2 million distinct CDR3 sequences, 35% to 40% of them present only once. The chain couples TRBV6-2 or TRBV6-3 to TRBJ1-5, with D possibly being TRBD1 (6 bases). Specimen: peripheral blood or thyroid tissue (not recorded which). The sequence derives from an adult man with Graves' hyperthyroidism. In DNA, the CDR3 is TGTGCCAGCAGTTACGGGGGGGCTGTGAGCAATCAGCCCCAGCATTTT. It is translated as CASSYGGAVSNQPQHF.